One and the same sample provided the 12 T cell receptor beta chains below, sequenced in a study of T cells after posttransplantation cyclophosphamide. Control samples came 1 year after myeloablative marrow transplants with methotrexate plus calcineurin inhibitor. Sequencing used immunoSEQ multiplex PCR; TCRdb keeps in-frame clones, though not all of them. The sample shows fewer than 25,000 clones, more than 70% of them seen only once. Source: PBMCs, taken after an allogeneic stem cell transplant with a calcineurin inhibitor and methotrexate. These receptors all stem from a female patient in her fifties who received an allogeneic stem cell transplant from an unrelated donor, was CMV-positive, and had chronic GVHD only. The T cells may come from the graft donor.

The gene calls are TRBV19 and TRBJ2-5; TRBD2 matches at 7 bases. Germline V CDR1 and CDR2: LNHDA, SQIVND (reference sequence). V dropped 3 bases and J dropped 7; count of bases not matched to a gene: 11. The CDR3 has 15 residues. The DNA of the CDR3 is TGTGCCAGTAGTATCCGGAGCGGGAATATGGGGACCCAGTACTTC. Translation: CASSIRSGNMGTQYF.

The gene calls are TRBV2 and TRBJ1-2, with 8 nucleotides matching TRBD1. Germline CDR1 is SNHLY and CDR2 is FYNNEI. V trimming: 5 bases; J trimming: 4 bases; junction bases outside the gene matches: 6. The CDR3 spans 14 residues. The CDR3 sequence is CASSPQGVGYGYTF. CDR3 in DNA: TGTGCCAGCAGTCCACAGGGGGTGGGCTATGGCTACACCTTC.

This sequence joins TRBV9 and TRBJ2-7, with TRBD1 matching 8 bases. Germline V gene data show CDR1 as SGDLS and CDR2 as YYNGEE. The CDR3 totals 12 residues. V was pared by 6 bases and J by 3 bases, with 2 bases of the junction left unmatched. The CDR3 spells CASMGQDYEQYF. The DNA of the CDR3 is TGTGCCAGCATGGGACAGGACTACGAGCAGTACTTC.

The gene calls are TRBV19 and TRBJ2-2, with 9 nucleotides matching TRBD2. CDR3 length: 18 residues. Germline V gene data show CDR1 as LNHDA and CDR2 as SQIVND (reference sequence). With 7 bases clipped from V and 6 bases from J, the junction kept 18 bases outside the gene matches. The CDR3 here is CASTRPMIAGANAGELFF. The DNA of the CDR3 is TGTGCCAGTACGAGACCGATGATAGCGGGAGCGAATGCCGGGGAGCTGTTTTTT.

The chain employs TRBV23-1 and TRBJ2-2; perhaps TRBD2 as D (5 bases). TRBV23-1 counts as an open reading frame of uncertain function. V lost 0 bases and J 1 base, leaving 15 bases between the germline ends. The CDR3 consists of 18 residues. This CDR3 reads CASSQSWQRILNTGELFF. As DNA, the CDR3 is TGCGCCAGCAGTCAATCGTGGCAGCGGATCCTGAACACCGGGGAGCTGTTTTTT.

V is TRBV15 and J is TRBJ2-5; 9 bases line up with TRBD2. Germline-derived CDR1 and CDR2 are LNHNV and YYDKDF (reference sequence). V shed 5 bases, J shed 2 bases, and the junction held 9 bases outside the gene matches. The CDR3 length is 16 residues. CDR3: CATSGSGRGFQETQYF. The CDR3 DNA follows: TGTGCCACCAGCGGTAGCGGGAGAGGGTTTCAAGAGACCCAGTACTTC.

Only one count was recorded for this clone. The CDR3 loop is CASSPASGMANEQYF. The CDR3 DNA reads TGTGCCAGCTCACCAGCTAGCGGGATGGCAAACGAGCAGTACTTC. The chain is built from TRBV18 and TRBJ2-7; the match to TRBD2 covers 9 bases. CDR1 KGHSH and CDR2 LQKENI come from the germline V gene. Losses at the gene ends were 2 bases for V and 5 bases for J; bases not matched to a gene: 7. This CDR3 has 15 amino acids.

The V gene is TRBV18, the J gene TRBJ2-7; 10 nucleotides align to TRBD1. Germline values: CDR1 KGHSH, CDR2 LQKENI. The CDR3 has 14 residues. The J segment lost 3 bases and the V segment lost 3 bases, leaving 2 bases of the junction unmatched. The CDR3 here is CASSPGTGDYEQYF. As DNA, the CDR3 is TGTGCCAGCTCACCCGGGACAGGGGACTACGAGCAGTACTTC.

V is TRBV19 and J is TRBJ2-3, with TRBD2 identical over 12 bases. J gave up 10 bases and V 6 bases, and 20 bases lay outside the gene matches. Germline V gene sequence: CDR1 LNHDA, CDR2 SQIVND (reference sequence). The CDR3 covers 18 residues. DNA of the CDR3: TGTGCCAGTAGCCCCCCGCCAACCGGACTAGCGGGACTTGTGCCGCAGTATTTT. Translated: CASSPPPTGLAGLVPQYF.

V is TRBV7-9 and J is TRBJ2-7; 7 bases fit TRBD2. The V gene's germline CDR1 is SEHNR and CDR2 FQNEAQ (reference sequence). This CDR3 is built from 15 residues. The J segment lost 7 bases and the V segment lost 4 bases, leaving 13 bases of the junction unmatched. Written as DNA, the CDR3 is TGTGCCAGCAGCTCCCCCCGGGGAGGGAGTCGAGAGCAGTACTTC. This gives the protein CASSSPRGGSREQYF.

This sequence joins TRBV10-3 and TRBJ1-1; TRBD1 agrees at 7 bases. V shed 2 bases, J shed 6 bases, and the junction held 12 bases outside the gene matches. Looked up from germline, CDR1 is ENHRY and CDR2 is SYGVKD. CDR3 length: 16 amino acids. CDR3 region: CAISEIPTGWRAEAFF. DNA for the CDR3: TGTGCCATCAGTGAGATTCCGACAGGGTGGAGGGCTGAAGCTTTCTTT.

This rearrangement joins TRBV4-1 to TRBJ2-7; D is uncertain. V lost 0 bases, J lost 5 bases, and 5 bases lay in between. Germline V gives CDR1 MGHRA, CDR2 YSYEKL. CDR3 length equals 12 residues. The CDR3 nucleotides are TGCGCCAGCAGCCAAGATCTACACGAGCAGTACTTC. This sequence encodes CASSQDLHEQYF.